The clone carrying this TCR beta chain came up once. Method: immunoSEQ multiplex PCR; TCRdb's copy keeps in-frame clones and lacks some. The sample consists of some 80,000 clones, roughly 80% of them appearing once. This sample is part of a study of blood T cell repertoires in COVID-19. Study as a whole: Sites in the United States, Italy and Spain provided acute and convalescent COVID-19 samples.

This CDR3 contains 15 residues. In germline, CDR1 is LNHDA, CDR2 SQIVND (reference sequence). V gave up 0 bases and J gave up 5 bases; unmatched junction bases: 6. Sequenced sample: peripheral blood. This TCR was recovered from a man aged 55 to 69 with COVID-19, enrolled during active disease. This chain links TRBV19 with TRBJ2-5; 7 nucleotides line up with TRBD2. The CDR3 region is CASSIDRLAQETQYF. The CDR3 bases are TGTGCCAGTAGTATAGATCGACTAGCTCAGGAGACCCAGTACTTC.